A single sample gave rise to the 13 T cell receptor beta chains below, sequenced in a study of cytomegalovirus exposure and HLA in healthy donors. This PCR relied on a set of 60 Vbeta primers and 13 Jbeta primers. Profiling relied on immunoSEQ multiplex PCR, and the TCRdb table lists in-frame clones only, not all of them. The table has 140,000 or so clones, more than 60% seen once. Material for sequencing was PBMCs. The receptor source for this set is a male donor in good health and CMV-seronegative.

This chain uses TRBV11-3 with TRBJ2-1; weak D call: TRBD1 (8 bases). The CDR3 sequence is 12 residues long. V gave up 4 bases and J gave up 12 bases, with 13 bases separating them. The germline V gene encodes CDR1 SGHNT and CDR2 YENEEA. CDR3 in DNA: TGTGCCAGCAGCTCAACAGGGGGGGGGCAGTTCTTC. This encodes CASSSTGGGQFF.

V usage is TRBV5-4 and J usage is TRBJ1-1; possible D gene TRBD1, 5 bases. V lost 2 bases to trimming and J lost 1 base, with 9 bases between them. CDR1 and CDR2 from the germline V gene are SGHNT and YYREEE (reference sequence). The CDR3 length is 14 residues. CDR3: CASSFTTGNTEAFF. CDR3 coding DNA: TGTGCCAGCAGCTTCACCACAGGGAACACTGAAGCTTTCTTT.

The CDR3 protein is CAIRSGAKETQYF. CDR3 nucleotides: TGTGCCATCAGGTCAGGGGCTAAAGAGACCCAGTACTTC. The rearrangement links TRBV10-3 to TRBJ2-5; possible D gene TRBD1, 6 bases. Germline loops: CDR1 ENHRY, CDR2 SYGVKD. V lost 6 bases and J 3 bases, leaving 11 bases between the germline ends. The length of the CDR3 is 13 residues.

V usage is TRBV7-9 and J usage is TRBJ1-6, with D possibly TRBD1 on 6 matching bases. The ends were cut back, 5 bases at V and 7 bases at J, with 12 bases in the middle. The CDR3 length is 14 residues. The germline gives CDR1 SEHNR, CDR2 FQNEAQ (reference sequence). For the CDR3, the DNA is TGTGCCAGCAGCCCACAGGGACGCAATTCACCCCTCCACTTT. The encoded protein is CASSPQGRNSPLHF.

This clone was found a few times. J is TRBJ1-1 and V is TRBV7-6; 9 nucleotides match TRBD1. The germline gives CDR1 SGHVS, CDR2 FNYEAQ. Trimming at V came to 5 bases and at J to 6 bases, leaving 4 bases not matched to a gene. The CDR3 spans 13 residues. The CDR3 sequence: CASSPGQGAEAFF. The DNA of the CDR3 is TGTGCCAGCAGCCCGGGACAGGGCGCTGAAGCTTTCTTT.

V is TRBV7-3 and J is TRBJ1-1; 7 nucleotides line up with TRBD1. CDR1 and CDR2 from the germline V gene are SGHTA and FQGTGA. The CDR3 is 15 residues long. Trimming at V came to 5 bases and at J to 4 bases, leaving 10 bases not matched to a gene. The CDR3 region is CASSPTGNVGTEAFF. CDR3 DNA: TGTGCCAGCAGCCCGACAGGGAATGTAGGCACTGAAGCTTTCTTT.

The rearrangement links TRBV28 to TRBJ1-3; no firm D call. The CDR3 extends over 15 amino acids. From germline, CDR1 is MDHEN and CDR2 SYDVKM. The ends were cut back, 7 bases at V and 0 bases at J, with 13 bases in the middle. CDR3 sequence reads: CASTSGFPSGNTIYF. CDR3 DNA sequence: TGTGCCAGCACCTCCGGGTTCCCCTCTGGAAACACCATATATTTT.

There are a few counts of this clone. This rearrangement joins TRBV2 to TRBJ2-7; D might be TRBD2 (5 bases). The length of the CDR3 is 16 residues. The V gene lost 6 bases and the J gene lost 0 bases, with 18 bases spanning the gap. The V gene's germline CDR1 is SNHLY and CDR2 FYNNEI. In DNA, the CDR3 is TGTGCCAGCAGAGTAGCGAGCAAAACGAGCTCCTACGAGCAGTACTTC. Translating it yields CASRVASKTSSYEQYF.

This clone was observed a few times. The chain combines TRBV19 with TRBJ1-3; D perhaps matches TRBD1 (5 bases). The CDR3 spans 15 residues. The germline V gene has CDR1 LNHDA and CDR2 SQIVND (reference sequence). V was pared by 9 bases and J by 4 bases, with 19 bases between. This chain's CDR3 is CASRTFAVEGNTIYF. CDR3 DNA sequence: TGTGCCAGCAGGACATTCGCAGTGGAGGGAAACACCATATATTTT.

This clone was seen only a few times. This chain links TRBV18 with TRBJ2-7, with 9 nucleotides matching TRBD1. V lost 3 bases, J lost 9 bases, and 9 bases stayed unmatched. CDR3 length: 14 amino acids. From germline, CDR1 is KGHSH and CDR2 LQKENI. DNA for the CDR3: TGTGCCAGCTCACCGGCCGGGACAGGGCGGGTGCAGTACTTC. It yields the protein CASSPAGTGRVQYF.

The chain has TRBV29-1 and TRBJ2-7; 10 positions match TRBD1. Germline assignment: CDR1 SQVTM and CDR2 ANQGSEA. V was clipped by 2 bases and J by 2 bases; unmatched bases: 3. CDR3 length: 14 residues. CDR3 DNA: TGCAGCGTTGAAAGGACAGGGGGAACCTACGAGCAGTACTTC. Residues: CSVERTGGTYEQYF.

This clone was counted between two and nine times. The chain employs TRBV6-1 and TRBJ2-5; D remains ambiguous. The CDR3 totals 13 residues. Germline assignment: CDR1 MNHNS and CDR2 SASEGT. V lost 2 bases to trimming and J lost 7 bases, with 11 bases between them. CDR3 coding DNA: TGTGCCAGCAGTGAACAACGGTCCGGGACCCAGTACTTC. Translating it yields CASSEQRSGTQYF.

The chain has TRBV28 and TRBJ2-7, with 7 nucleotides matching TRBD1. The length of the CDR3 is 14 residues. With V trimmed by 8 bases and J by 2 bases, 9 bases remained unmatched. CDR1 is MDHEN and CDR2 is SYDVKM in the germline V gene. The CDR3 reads CASLDGTATYEQYF. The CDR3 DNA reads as TGTGCCAGCCTCGACGGGACAGCCACCTACGAGCAGTACTTC. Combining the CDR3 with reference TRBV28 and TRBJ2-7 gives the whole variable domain DVKVTQSSRYLVKRTGEKVFLECVQDMDHENMFWYRQDPGLGLRLIYFSYDVKMKEKGDIPEGYSVSREKKERFSLILESASTNQTSMYLCASLDGTATYEQYFGPGTRLTVT.